Many counts were recorded for the clone carrying this T cell receptor (beta chain). Its antigen is still unknown. The data stem from a study of T cells after yellow fever vaccination. TCR cDNA was made by 5'RACE template switching, adding a universal primer site and UMIs. From the 5' RACE reads, TCRdb called clonotypes with MiXCR, one entry per CDR3 protein. The sample lists 60,000 to 95,000 distinct CDR3 sequences; about 7.3% were seen once. Study findings and constraints: At approximately 96% for CD4 and over 80% for CD8, most primary-vaccination clones showed up again after the booster. Sorted repertoires could include abundant contaminating clonotypes from bulk cells.

The TCR originated in a young man who received the YFV17D yellow fever vaccine. The input for sequencing was CD8+ T cells sorted from PBMCs, taken more than 8 days after the first yellow fever vaccination.

The CDR3 nucleotides read TGTGCCAGCAGTCACCCAGGGGGCGATAATGAAAAACTGTTTTTT. Translating gives CASSHPGGDNEKLFF. The chain is built from TRBV6-9 and TRBJ1-4, with 8 nucleotides matching TRBD1. V shed 5 bases, J shed 4 bases, and the junction held 6 bases outside the gene matches. The CDR3 is 15 amino acids. Germline V gives CDR1 MNHGY, CDR2 SVAAGI.